This TCR beta chain was sequenced during a study of shared clonotypes between healthy human individuals (dated by TCRdb to the early 2020s). Concerning the study at large: A couple of women and a few men aged 18 to 49 years were included in the cohort. Per donor, three plates each were used for CD4 naive and CD4 memory, two for CD8 naive, and one for CD8 memory. To estimate repertoire size and how much clonotypes are shared between individuals, the study performed deep sequencing of blood TCR repertoires from about five healthy adults. Different laboratories and diverse techniques were used to prepare libraries and sequence TCR repertoires, to increase sequencing depth and limit assay-specific biases. Leukapheresis yielded between about 0.9 and 9 billion PBMCs per donor. Overall results and qualifications from the work: Even with the large sequencing depth, rarefaction of the sorted-subset datasets indicated that sequencing was incomplete. Roughly 5.2% of naive CD4, more than 3% of naive CD8, approximately 2.2% of memory CD4, and 0.35% to 0.4% of memory CD8 clonotypes were shared across several donors. Pairwise subsampling led to the expectation that sequencing depth would affect the degree of clonotype sharing among donors. Larger estimated clonotype richness was generally found for naive subsets than for memory subsets. Sampling was restricted to blood, and TCR repertoires in tissues likely differ from the TCR repertoires found in blood. Because the study included only a small number of donors, the genetic and exposure-history diversity represented was limited. Compared with non-shared clonotypes, the clonotypes found in all four sorted-subset donors had higher generation probabilities.

TCR CDR3 regions were amplified from genomic DNA by multiplex PCR using the deep immunoSEQ assay. Extracted genomic DNA from each cell subset was distributed evenly across all wells of several immunoSEQ 96-well plates, and each plate was treated as a replicate. For sorted subsets, each replicate PCR was loaded with 150 to 250 ng genomic DNA, equivalent to roughly 30,000 T cell genomes. Purified libraries were quantified with a Qubit 3.0 fluorometer, sized on a Bioanalyzer 2100, and re-quantified with the KAPA Library Quantification kit. A separate single-read 150-cycle Illumina NextSeq 550 flow cell was used to sequence each immunoSEQ 96-well plate. In the paper's pipeline: Because the immunoSEQ output included only junctional sequences and no quality scores, the filtering could not be the same as the filtering used for full-length reads. To assign V/J genes and CDR3, sequences were annotated using PyIR, a Python wrapper for IgBLAST v1.9, with IMGT germline references. Reads were filtered out if the reads had weak V/J assignments (E-value above 1e-6), no CDR3, stop codons, out-of-frame junctions, or ambiguous translated residues. V3J clonotypes were defined by identical inferred V gene, J gene, and CDR3 amino acid sequence. The percentage overlap between two repertoires was calculated by dividing the number of shared unique clonotypes by the size of the smaller repertoire. RTK rarefaction, the Chao1 estimator, and Recon v2.1 estimates of unobserved clonotypes were used to assess repertoire richness. For all TCRbeta clonotypes obtained by the gDNA method from a few donors, generation probabilities were computed with OLGA. TCRdb mirrors the immuneACCESS table, restricted to in-frame sequences. Some clones are absent from its copies; in checked studies, under half trace to an unresolved V gene, and the reason for the others is unknown. That table supplies the V and J calls and clone size; D and trimming were determined from the DNA. A total of 2 million to 3 million clones appear in this sample, approximately 94% of them only once. The ten largest clones represent approximately 0.37% of the sample.

CDR1 and CDR2, looked up from the germline V gene, are MNHNS and SASEGT. CDR3 length: 14 amino acids, cysteine to phenylalanine. Only CDR3 DNA remains: 42 bases, in frame from the first base. At the junction V is shortened by 7 bases and J by 3 bases, with 15 bases in between. Details on this clone: Its antigen is not yet known. Base qualities are missing; no much larger clone stands one base away.

The donors were healthy, HIV-negative adults who had no recently reported acute infections or vaccinations. Every donor was a Caucasian adult residing in Nashville, Tennessee, USA. CD4+ T cells were enriched by magnetic negative selection; naive cells were then positively selected on CD45RA, and the negative fraction formed the memory subset. Blood was obtained by leukapheresis, after which PBMCs were separated by Ficoll-Histopaque density gradient centrifugation and cryopreserved in liquid nitrogen vapor phase. Purity and quantity of every magnetically sorted T cell population were checked by analytical flow cytometry. Genomic DNA was isolated from every sorted fraction and measured by UV absorbance on a Nanodrop 2000c.

Sample: naive CD4+ T cells from PBMCs. The cell subset or site label for this specimen denotes: CD45RA+ positively selected. This sequence was found in a man aged 18 to 29 in good health. Some clones in this sample may be carry-over from other donors' samples. The rearranged chain carries TRBV6-1 and TRBJ1-2; TRBD1 is a possible D gene, resting on 5 matching bases. The CDR3 here reads CASKYGAADYGYTF. The nucleotide sequence is TGTGCCAGCAAATATGGGGCCGCCGACTATGGCTACACCTTC.